This T cell receptor (beta chain) was identified during a study of blood T cell repertoires in COVID-19 (dated by TCRdb to between 2020 and 2021). At the level of the whole study: The collaborator samples originated in the United States, Italy and Spain and spanned the acute and convalescent phases of COVID-19. Where HLA class I and class II types were available, the types were taken from metadata supplied by the sample provider, not from assay-based typing. The samples were drawn from the first 160 participants of the ongoing ImmuneRACE study and from 1,254 subjects provided by 6 global collaborators. Nearly every sample came with metadata listing a de-identified subject ID, COVID-19 status, age in years and sex. Subjects who had been exposed to COVID-19, were actively infected with it, or had recovered from it provided the deeply sampled blood TCRbeta repertoires that made up the dataset. The prospective study material was composed of cDNA or gDNA derived from T cells, B-cell-depleted T cells, or PBMCs. A freely available public database, intended as a resource for researchers studying the immune response to SARS-CoV-2, is where the repertoires were released. What the authors observed across the whole study: Clinical and demographic metadata were provided uncurated, with the amount varying by source and participant.

To note about this clone: Its antigen remains undetermined. Base-call qualities are not available, and no considerably larger clone is one nucleotide away.

TCRbeta CDR3 regions were amplified from genomic DNA by means of the immunoSEQ Assay, a bias-controlled multiplex PCR. In the authors' own workflow: The number of nucleated cells in each sample was estimated by amplification of reference gene primers within the assay. To quantify the absolute abundance of each unique TCRbeta CDR3 rearrangement, sequence reads were collapsed and filtered. Productive Simpson clonality was computed per sample as the square root of Simpson's diversity index over productive rearrangements. TCRdb's version of the immuneACCESS table is confined to in-frame rearrangements and falls short of the full clone set. An unresolved V gene accounts for under half of the shortfall where checked; the remainder is of unknown origin. That table furnishes V, J and clone size, whereas the DNA furnished D and trimming. A total of around 100,000 clones appear in this sample, around 90% of them only once. About 1.8% of the sample is held by the ten biggest clonotypes.

Collaborating institutions collected whole blood in K2EDTA tubes following their own protocols. Collaborator samples were shipped for TCRbeta analysis as frozen whole blood, isolated PBMCs, or DNA extracted from either sample type. The receptor comes from a human donor with active COVID-19. The donor label of this sample is uncertain. Material: peripheral blood.

At the DNA level, the sequence is TGTGCCAGCAGCCAGGGACAGCTCTACGAGCAGTACTTC. It codes for CASSQGQLYEQYF. The sequence links TRBV7-3 to TRBJ2-7; 7 central nucleotides agree with TRBD1. V and J are trimmed by 5 bases and 3 bases, and the gene matches miss 4 bases of the junction. CDR1 SGHTA and CDR2 FQGTGA are derived from the germline V gene. Reading from cysteine to phenylalanine, the CDR3 counts 13 amino acids. Only the CDR3 region is kept as DNA, spanning 39 bases read in frame from base 1.